This T cell receptor beta chain was captured by sequencing in a study of blood T cell repertoires in COVID-19. Background on the study: The United States, Italy and Spain supplied acute and convalescent COVID-19 samples. Nucleic acid was either cDNA or gDNA, and it came from T cells, B-cell-depleted T cells, or PBMCs.

Participants were aged about 18 to 90 years, lived in about two dozen US areas, and enrolled virtually. Methods used by the authors: Estimation of nucleated cell counts was performed using reference gene primer amplification. Here immunoSEQ multiplex PCR was the method, and the copy in TCRdb shows in-frame clones only, minus some. That table gives V, J and clone size, and the DNA gave D and trimming. The sample yields 400,000 to 450,000 clones, approximately 90% seen once. The CDR3 spans 10 residues. CDR1 is MNHEY and CDR2 is SVGAGI in the germline V gene. As to this clone: Sequence at one end of the junction differs from germline and may be a read error.

Sequences were obtained from PBMCs or T cells enriched from blood (not recorded which). The sequence was collected from a man younger than 40 who had recovered from COVID-19. J is TRBJ1-2 and V is TRBV6-5, with D possibly TRBD1 on 5 matching bases. CDR3 amino acids: CASRDYGYTF. The CDR3, as DNA: TGTGCCAGCCGGGACTACGGCTACACCTTC.